The rows below give T cell receptor beta chains drawn from one sample of a study of cytomegalovirus exposure and HLA in healthy donors. Clones were read by immunoSEQ multiplex PCR, and TCRdb kept only the in-frame ones, dropping some. The data hold about 200,000 clones, with around 80% observed a single time. Input material: PBMCs. These receptors were obtained from a man aged 30-40 years in good health and CMV-seronegative. The CDR3 runs from the conserved cysteine through the conserved F or W. The D gene is left open where the match is weak. Size is omitted from some rows. Given values are once, few, many or a class for expanded clones.

TGTGCCAGTAGTATGGGCGGGGGGGCCAACACCGGGGAGCTGTTTTTT | CASSMGGGANTGELFF | TRBJ2-2 | TRBV19 | TRBD2 | .
TGCGCCAGCAGCCAAGATCACCCGGGGTGGGGCGAGCAGTACTTC | CASSQDHPGWGEQYF | TRBJ2-7 | TRBV4-3 | . | .
TGTGCCAGTGTACAGGGATTTGCAGATACGCAGTATTTT | CASVQGFADTQYF | TRBJ2-3 | TRBV7-9 | . | .
TGTGCCAGCAGATCTCGACTAGCGGGGTTGTCAGATACGCAGTATTTT | CASRSRLAGLSDTQYF | TRBJ2-3 | TRBV13 | TRBD2 | .
TGTGCCAGCAGTGGGGGACAGGGAGATAATTCACCCCTCCACTTT | CASSGGQGDNSPLHF | TRBJ1-6 | TRBV6-5 | TRBD1 | few
TGTGCCAGCAGCCGCGGGGCAGATACGCAGTATTTT | CASSRGADTQYF | TRBJ2-3 | TRBV7-8 | . | .
TGTGCCAGCAGTTACTCGCGGAGGGTAGGTTACGAGCAGTACTTC | CASSYSRRVGYEQYF | TRBJ2-7 | TRBV6-6 | . | .
TGTGCCAGCAGCTTGGGGCCCTTTGGGAATAATGAGCAGTTCTTC | CASSLGPFGNNEQFF | TRBJ2-1 | TRBV11-3 | . | .
TGTGCCAGCAGTCCAGTATCCGGGCGGACTAGCTCCTACGAGCAGTACTTC | CASSPVSGRTSSYEQYF | TRBJ2-7 | TRBV7-9 | TRBD2 | once
TGTGCCAGCAGCACGGGTCCTACACCCGGGGAGCTGTTTTTT | CASSTGPTPGELFF | TRBJ2-2 | TRBV9 | . | .
TGTGCCAGCAGTTACTACTCCGGGACACACACAGATACGCAGTATTTT | CASSYYSGTHTDTQYF | TRBJ2-3 | TRBV27 | . | .
TGCGCCAGCAGCCCCGGCGGGGGTTATTCACCCCTCCACTTT | CASSPGGGYSPLHF | TRBJ1-6 | TRBV4-1 | . | .
TGTGCCATCAGCCCTTCCCCTTACGAGCAGTACTTC | CAISPSPYEQYF | TRBJ2-7 | TRBV10-3 | . | .
TGTGCCAGCAGCTTGGGGGACAGCTTTAATTCACCCCTCCACTTT | CASSLGDSFNSPLHF | TRBJ1-6 | TRBV5-4 | TRBD1 | .
TGTGCCAGCAGCCCCATTGTTAGCCGGGGGAACACCGGGGAGCTGTTTTTT | CASSPIVSRGNTGELFF | TRBJ2-2 | TRBV7-9 | . | .
TGTGCCAGCAGTTACGGCAGGCTCAATGAGCAGTTCTTC | CASSYGRLNEQFF | TRBJ2-1 | TRBV6-5 | . | .
TGTGCCAGTAACGGCAGGGGCTTGAACTATGGCTACACCTTC | CASNGRGLNYGYTF | TRBJ1-2 | TRBV19 | . | .
TGCGCCACCACTTCACTTCAGGGGATGCGGAGCACTGAAGCTTTCTTT | CATTSLQGMRSTEAFF | TRBJ1-1 | TRBV10-1 | . | .
TGTGCCAGCAGCTTAGTGAGTTTCACTGGGGCCAGCGTCCTGACTTTC | CASSLVSFTGASVLTF | TRBJ2-6 | TRBV7-9 | . | few
TGTGCCAGCAGTTACAAAGGTGGGACTAGCGTATACGAGCAGTACTTC | CASSYKGGTSVYEQYF | TRBJ2-7 | TRBV6-6 | TRBD2 | few
TGTGCCTCGGGGGTGTCCGACAATAATGAAAAACTGTTTTTT | CASGVSDNNEKLFF | TRBJ1-4 | TRBV28 | . | .
TGCGCCAGCAGCCATCCAGGTAACGAGCAGTACTTC | CASSHPGNEQYF | TRBJ2-7 | TRBV5-1 | . | .
TGTGCCAGCAGCTTGTCTTCCTCTGGAAACACCATATATTTT | CASSLSSSGNTIYF | TRBJ1-3 | TRBV5-6 | . | .
TGTGCCAGCGGATCCTCAGGCGCGCGGTGGGGCTCAGAAGCTTTCTTT | CASGSSGARWGSEAFF | TRBJ1-1 | TRBV7-2 | . | .